The clone carrying this T cell receptor (beta chain) was seen a handful of times. Its cognate antigen is unknown. This CDR3 spans 17 amino acids. With 2 bases clipped from V and 1 base from J, the junction kept 8 bases outside the gene matches. Looked up from germline, CDR1 is SGHRS and CDR2 is YFSETQ. TCRdb independently ran MiXCR on the 5' RACE reads; one entry per CDR3 protein. The table shows about 340,000 distinct CDR3 sequences, with around 12% occurring only once. This specimen comes from a study of T cells after yellow fever vaccination. Study-level results: From the bulk population, abundant clonotypes could contaminate and appear within FACS-sorted repertoires. Most clones from primary vaccination were detected again post-booster (around 96% CD4, 88% CD8). A limited proportion of clonotypes was detected within both the CD4 and CD8 compartments. Weaker, the secondary response peaked sooner, at day 5 versus 15.

The sequence derives from a man younger than 35 who received the YFV17D yellow fever vaccine. This sequence joins TRBV5-1 and TRBJ2-7; 11 bases align to TRBD2. The sequences come from CD4+ T cells sorted from PBMCs, collected 15 days after the yellow fever booster vaccination. CDR3 sequence: CASSFLPTSGDSYEQYF. The DNA for the CDR3 is TGCGCCAGCAGCTTCTTACCGACTAGCGGGGATTCCTACGAGCAGTACTTC. The variable domain in full, with the rest retrieved from reference TRBV5-1 and TRBJ2-7, is KAGVTQTPRYLIKTRGQQVTLSCSPISGHRSVSWYQQTPGQGLQFLFEYFSETQRNKGNFPGRFSGRQFSNSRSEMNVSTLELGDSALYLCASSFLPTSGDSYEQYFGPGTRLTVT.